What follows describes a single TCR beta chain. What it binds is unknown. This entry is derived from a study of OX40 agonist ivuxolimab in advanced cancers. Study at large: Patients took ivuxolimab, an agonistic anti-OX40 (CD134) antibody. Findings and limits, study-wide: More expanded clones were found, on average, in CD8+ than in CD4+ T cells. The investigators did not determine what antigen specificity the expanded peripheral T cells had.

V was clipped by 1 base and J by 3 bases; unmatched bases: 6. Germline values: CDR1 LNHNV, CDR2 YYDKDF (reference sequence). The CDR3 length is 15 residues. The protocol was immunoSEQ multiplex PCR, while the TCRdb copy is restricted to in-frame clones and leaves out a portion. The profile shows 100,000 to 150,000 clones, less than 95% of them singletons. Sample: CD4+ or CD8+ T cells sorted from blood, taken in a trial of the OX40 agonist ivuxolimab. This TCR was sampled from an adult with an advanced solid tumor such as melanoma, head and neck, liver or kidney cancer. This rearrangement joins TRBV15 to TRBJ2-7, with TRBD1 matching 7 bases. Here the CDR3 reads CATSRGPGGIYEQYF. CDR3 nucleotide sequence: TGTGCCACCAGCAGAGGGCCAGGGGGAATCTACGAGCAGTACTTC.